A single sample is the source of the 5 T cell receptor beta chains below, sequenced in a study of T-cell reconstitution after alpha-beta-depleted transplantation in children. Preparation of the TCRbeta library involved a method that used unique molecular identifiers. MiXCR, run by TCRdb on the PCR reads, gives a single entry per CDR3 protein. The table records a few hundred thousand distinct CDR3 sequences, about 11% of them present only once. Sequenced material: PBMCs from the stem cell graft donor, taken from the stem cell graft. The receptor set was obtained from a human donor who donated a stem cell graft to a child with acute myeloid leukemia.

This clonotype has a handful of counts. The V and J genes are TRBV5-4 and TRBJ2-1, with D perhaps given as TRBD1 or TRBD2 (5 bases each). This CDR3 is 13 amino acids long. V shed 6 bases and J shed 8 bases, with 15 bases lying between them. CDR1 is SGHNT and CDR2 is YYREEE in the germline V gene (reference sequence). The CDR3 spells CASTGRDEDEQFF. In DNA, the CDR3 is TGTGCCAGCACCGGACGGGACGAGGATGAGCAGTTCTTC.

The chain carries TRBV10-3 and TRBJ2-1; 11 nucleotides align to TRBD1. From germline, CDR1 is ENHRY and CDR2 SYGVKD. The V gene end was trimmed by 3 bases and the J gene end by 4 bases; junction bases not matched to a gene: 8. The CDR3 has 17 amino acids. The CDR3 DNA sequence: TGTGCCATCAGTGAATCAGGAGGGACAGGGGGTTACAATGAGCAGTTCTTC. Translating it yields CAISESGGTGGYNEQFF.

The genes are TRBV20-1 and TRBJ2-3; no clear D. This CDR3 has 15 residues. Germline values: CDR1 DFQATT, CDR2 SNEGSKA (reference sequence). The ends were cut back, 0 bases at V and 2 bases at J, with 12 bases in the middle. The CDR3 DNA reads TGCAGTGCTAGAGATCCGGTGTTGGACACAGATACGCAGTATTTT. Its protein product is CSARDPVLDTDTQYF.

The sample holds a few counts of this clonotype. J is TRBJ2-5 and V is TRBV20-1, with D perhaps being TRBD1 or TRBD2 (6 bases each). The germline gives CDR1 DFQATT, CDR2 SNEGSKA (reference sequence). CDR3 length: 13 residues. V lost 1 base, J lost 5 bases, and 11 bases lay in between. CDR3 sequence (DNA): TGCAGTGCTAGAGCGGGGGCGACGGAGACCCAGTACTTC. Translation gives CSARAGATETQYF.

This clonotype was counted many times. CDR3 protein: CSARKLAGGTDTQYF. CDR3 nucleotide sequence: TGCAGTGCTAGAAAACTAGCGGGGGGCACAGATACGCAGTATTTT. This chain joins TRBV20-1 and TRBJ2-3, with 11 bases lining up with TRBD2. CDR1 DFQATT and CDR2 SNEGSKA come from the germline V gene (reference sequence). CDR3 size: 15 residues. Unmatched junction bases numbered 2, after V lost 2 bases and J lost 1 base.